This entry lists 3 T cell receptor beta chains sequenced from one sample in a study of cytomegalovirus exposure and HLA in healthy donors. A multiplex PCR was run with 60 Vbeta primers and 13 Jbeta primers. Using immunoSEQ multiplex PCR, the repertoire was profiled, and TCRdb retains in-frame clones only, with some absent. Seen here are about 190,000 clones, more than 65% observed once, and the top ten hold 2.5% to 4%. Material for sequencing was PBMCs. These receptor sequences come from a woman aged 25 to 39 in good health and CMV-seropositive.

V is TRBV10-1 and J is TRBJ2-2; D gene uncertain. This CDR3 region has 12 residues. V shed 6 bases and J shed 0 bases, with 2 bases lying between them. CDR1 WNHNN and CDR2 SYGVQD come from the germline V gene (reference sequence). CDR3 nucleotide sequence: TGCGCCAGCAGCTCGAACACCGGGGAGCTGTTTTTT. This gives the protein CASSSNTGELFF.

This sequence joins TRBV11-2 and TRBJ1-5, with 7 positions matching TRBD1. In germline, CDR1 is SGHAT, CDR2 FQNNGV. The CDR3 runs 17 residues. Trimming cost V 6 bases and J 5 bases; bases outside gene matches: 16. This chain's CDR3 is CASRTRKQGPGHQPQHF. The CDR3 DNA is TGTGCCAGCAGAACCCGAAAACAGGGGCCGGGTCATCAGCCCCAGCATTTT.

The sample holds a few counts of this clone. Here the CDR3 reads CASSLQGAYGYTF. CDR3 nucleotide sequence: TGTGCCAGCAGTTTGCAGGGGGCCTATGGCTACACCTTC. The chain has TRBV28 and TRBJ1-2; 8 nucleotides agree with TRBD1. This CDR3 contains 13 residues. The junction had 1 base not matched to a gene; V was cut back by 3 bases and J by 4 bases. Germline V CDR1 and CDR2: MDHEN, SYDVKM.